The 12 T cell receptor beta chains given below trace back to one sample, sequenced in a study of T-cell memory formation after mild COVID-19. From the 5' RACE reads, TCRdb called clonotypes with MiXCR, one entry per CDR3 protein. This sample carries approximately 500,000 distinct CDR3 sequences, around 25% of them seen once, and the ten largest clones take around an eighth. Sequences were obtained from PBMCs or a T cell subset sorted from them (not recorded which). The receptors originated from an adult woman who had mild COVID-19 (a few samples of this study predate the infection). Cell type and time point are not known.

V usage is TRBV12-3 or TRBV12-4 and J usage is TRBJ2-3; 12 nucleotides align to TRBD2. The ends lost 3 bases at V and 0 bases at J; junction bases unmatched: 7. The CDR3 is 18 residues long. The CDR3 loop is CASSFRASGRVSTDTQYF. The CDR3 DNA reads TGTGCCAGCAGTTTCAGGGCTAGCGGGAGGGTAAGCACAGATACGCAGTATTTT.

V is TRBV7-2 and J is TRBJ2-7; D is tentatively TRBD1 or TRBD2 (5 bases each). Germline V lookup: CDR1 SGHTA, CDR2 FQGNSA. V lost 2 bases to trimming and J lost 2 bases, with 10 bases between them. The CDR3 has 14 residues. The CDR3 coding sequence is TGTGCCAGCAGCTTATTCATGGGGGCCTACGAGCAGTACTTC. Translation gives CASSLFMGAYEQYF. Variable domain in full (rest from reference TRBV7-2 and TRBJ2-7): GAGVSQSPSNKVTEKGKDVELRCDPISGHTALYWYRQSLGQGLEFLIYFQGNSAPDKSGLPSDRFSAERTGGSVSTLTIQRTQQEDSAVYLCASSLFMGAYEQYFGPGTRLTVT.

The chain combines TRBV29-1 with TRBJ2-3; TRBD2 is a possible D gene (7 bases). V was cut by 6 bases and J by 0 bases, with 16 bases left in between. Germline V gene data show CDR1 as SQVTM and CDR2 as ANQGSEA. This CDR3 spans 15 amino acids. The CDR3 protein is CSVQWGGPSTDTQYF. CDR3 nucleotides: TGCAGCGTCCAGTGGGGGGGCCCCAGCACAGATACGCAGTATTTT.

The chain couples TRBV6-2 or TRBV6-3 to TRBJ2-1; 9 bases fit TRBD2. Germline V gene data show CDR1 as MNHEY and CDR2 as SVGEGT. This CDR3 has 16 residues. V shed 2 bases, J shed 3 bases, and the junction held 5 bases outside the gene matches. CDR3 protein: CASSYPSGRIYNEQFF. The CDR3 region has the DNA TGTGCCAGCAGTTACCCAAGCGGGAGGATCTACAATGAGCAGTTCTTC.

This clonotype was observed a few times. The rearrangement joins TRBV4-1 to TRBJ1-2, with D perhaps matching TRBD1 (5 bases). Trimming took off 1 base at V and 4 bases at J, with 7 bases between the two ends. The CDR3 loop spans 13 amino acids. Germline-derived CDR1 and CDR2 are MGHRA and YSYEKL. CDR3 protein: CASSQVTGYGYTF. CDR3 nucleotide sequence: TGCGCCAGCAGCCAAGTCACAGGCTATGGCTACACCTTC.

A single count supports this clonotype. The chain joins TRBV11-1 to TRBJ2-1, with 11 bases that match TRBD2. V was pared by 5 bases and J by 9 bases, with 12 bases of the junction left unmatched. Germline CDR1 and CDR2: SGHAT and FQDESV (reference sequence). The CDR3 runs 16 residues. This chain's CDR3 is CASSPSIAGGGIEQFF. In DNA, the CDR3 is TGTGCCAGCAGCCCTTCAATAGCGGGAGGGGGTATTGAGCAGTTCTTC.

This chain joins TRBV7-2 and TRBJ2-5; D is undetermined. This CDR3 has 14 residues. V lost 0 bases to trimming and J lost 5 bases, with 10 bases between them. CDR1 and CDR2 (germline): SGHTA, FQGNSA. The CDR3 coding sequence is TGTGCCAGCAGCTTAGCCCCGCAAGGGGAGACCCAGTACTTC. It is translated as CASSLAPQGETQYF. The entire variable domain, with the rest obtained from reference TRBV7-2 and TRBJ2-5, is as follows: GAGVSQSPSNKVTEKGKDVELRCDPISGHTALYWYRQSLGQGLEFLIYFQGNSAPDKSGLPSDRFSAERTGGSVSTLTIQRTQQEDSAVYLCASSLAPQGETQYFGPGTRLLVL.

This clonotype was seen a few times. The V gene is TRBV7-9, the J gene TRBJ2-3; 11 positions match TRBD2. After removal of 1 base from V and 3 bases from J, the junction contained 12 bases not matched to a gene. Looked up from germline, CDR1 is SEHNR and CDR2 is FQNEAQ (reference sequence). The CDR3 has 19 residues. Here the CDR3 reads CASSLGFLAGGPETDTQYF. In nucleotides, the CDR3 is TGTGCCAGCAGCTTAGGGTTTCTAGCGGGAGGCCCTGAAACAGATACGCAGTATTTT.

This chain's CDR3 is CAWSGQLNSPLHF. CDR3 nucleotides: TGTGCCTGGAGTGGACAGCTTAATTCACCCCTCCACTTT. V and J are TRBV30 and TRBJ1-6; possibly TRBD1 for D (5 bases). The V gene's germline CDR1 is GTSNPN and CDR2 SVGIG (reference sequence). V shed 1 base and J shed 6 bases, with 7 bases lying between them. This CDR3 region has 13 residues.

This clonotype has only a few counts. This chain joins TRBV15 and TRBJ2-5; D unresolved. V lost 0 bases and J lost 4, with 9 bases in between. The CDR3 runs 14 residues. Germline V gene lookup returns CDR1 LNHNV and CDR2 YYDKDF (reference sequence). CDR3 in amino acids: CATSRDRAAETQYF. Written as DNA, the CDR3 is TGTGCCACCAGCAGAGATCGGGCAGCAGAGACCCAGTACTTC.

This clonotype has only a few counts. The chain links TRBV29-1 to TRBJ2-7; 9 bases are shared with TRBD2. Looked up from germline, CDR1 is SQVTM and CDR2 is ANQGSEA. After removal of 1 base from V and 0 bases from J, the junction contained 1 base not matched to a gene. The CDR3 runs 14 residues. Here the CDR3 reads CSVEGGRDSYEQYF. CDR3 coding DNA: TGCAGCGTTGAAGGCGGGAGGGACTCCTACGAGCAGTACTTC.

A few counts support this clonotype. The CDR3 sequence: CASSSWRLAGVPGELFF. The CDR3 nucleotides are TGTGCCAGCAGCTCCTGGCGACTAGCGGGAGTCCCCGGGGAGCTGTTTTTT. The V and J genes are TRBV7-9 and TRBJ2-2, with 12 positions matching TRBD2. CDR1 is SEHNR, CDR2 FQNEAQ, per germline (reference sequence). The CDR3 sequence is 17 residues long. V lost 4 bases and J lost 6; bases outside the gene matches: 9.